What follows are 20 T cell receptor beta chains derived from one specimen sequenced in a study of beta chain features in type 1 diabetes. The isolated RNA, all of it, was reverse transcribed, so expressed TCRB transcripts were what got sequenced. Sequencing used immunoSEQ multiplex PCR; TCRdb keeps in-frame clones, though not all of them. The profile shows roughly 730,000 clones, under 15% of them singletons. What these receptors recognize is not known. Points from the study as a whole: Type 1 diabetes patients had moderately but significantly shorter TCRB CDR3s in all four CD4+ subsets.

Sequencing input: naive CD4+ T cells from blood. The receptors here all came from a man aged 18 to 35 with type 1 diabetes.

The J gene is TRBJ2-7, the V gene TRBV2; TRBD2 might be the D (5 bases). Germline assignment: CDR1 SNHLY and CDR2 FYNNEI. The CDR3 spans 14 residues. Trimming stripped 10 bases from V and 0 bases from J, with 16 bases between. The CDR3: CATPRNGSSYEQYF. Here the CDR3 DNA reads TGTGCCACCCCCCGGAATGGGAGCTCCTACGAGCAGTACTTC. The entire variable domain, with the rest obtained from reference TRBV2 and TRBJ2-7, is as follows: EPEVTQTPSHQVTQMGQEVILRCVPISNHLYFYWYRQILGQKVEFLVSFYNNEISEKSEIFDDQFSVERPDGSNFTLKIRSTKLEDSAMYFCATPRNGSSYEQYFGPGTRLTVT.

The V gene is TRBV7-9, the J gene TRBJ1-3; unclear D gene. CDR1 and CDR2 from the germline V gene are SEHNR and FQNEAQ (reference sequence). Trimming shortened V by 5 bases and J by 0 bases, and 8 bases separated the two germline ends. The CDR3 contains 14 residues. CDR3 sequence reads: CASSKMNSGNTIYF. CDR3 bases: TGTGCCAGCAGCAAAATGAACTCTGGAAACACCATATATTTT.

In this sample, this clone turned up a few times. This chain connects TRBV18 to TRBJ1-5, with D unclear. The CDR3 sequence is 14 residues long. With 5 bases removed from V and 0 bases from J, the gap between germline ends came to 8 bases. Germline CDR1 KGHSH, CDR2 LQKENI. Written as DNA, the CDR3 is TGTGCCAGCTCATTGGACGGTAGCAATCAGCCCCAGCATTTT. This translates into CASSLDGSNQPQHF.

This chain connects TRBV6-5 to TRBJ2-7, with D unclear. CDR1 MNHEY and CDR2 SVGAGI come from the germline V gene. V was clipped by 5 bases and J by 1 base, with 12 bases between them. This CDR3 spans 14 amino acids. This CDR3 is CASSNPTNSYEQYF. The DNA for the CDR3 is TGTGCCAGCAGTAACCCGACGAATTCCTACGAGCAGTACTTC.

The chain combines TRBV25-1 with TRBJ1-1; tentatively, D is TRBD1 (5 bases). The CDR3 consists of 13 residues. Germline V lookup: CDR1 MGHDK, CDR2 SYGVNS. V lost 0 bases to trimming and J lost 11 bases, with 13 bases between them. For the CDR3, the DNA is TGTGCCAGCAGTGAATATTACGCAGGGAACGCTTTCTTT. It specifies CASSEYYAGNAFF.

This clone was observed a handful of times. The chain is built from TRBV4-2 and TRBJ2-2; D not certain. Trimming removed 0 bases at V and 4 bases at J, with 9 bases between. This CDR3 spans 15 amino acids. Germline values: CDR1 LGHNA, CDR2 YNFKEQ. CDR3 loop: CASSQDSPTTGELFF. The CDR3 DNA sequence: TGTGCCAGCAGCCAAGATTCGCCAACCACCGGGGAGCTGTTTTTT.

This chain links TRBV11-3 with TRBJ2-3; D may match TRBD1 or TRBD2 (6 bases each). Trimming left V 1 base short and J 1 base short, with 9 bases between. CDR3 size: 15 residues. Germline CDR1 and CDR2: SGHNT and YENEEA. CDR3 nucleotides: TGTGCCAGCAGCTTAGCAGGGGAGGGCACAGATACGCAGTATTTT. It yields the protein CASSLAGEGTDTQYF.

The chain combines TRBV5-1 with TRBJ2-3; no definite D call. CDR3 size: 13 residues. CDR1 is SGHRS, CDR2 YFSETQ, per germline. V lost 4 bases and J lost 4, with 10 bases in between. The CDR3 DNA sequence: TGCGCCAGCAGCCCCCCTGGCTCAGATACGCAGTATTTT. It codes for CASSPPGSDTQYF.

Comments on this clone: Additional DNA sequences in this sample encode the identical CDR3. The genes are TRBV4-1 and TRBJ1-1, with 7 nucleotides matching TRBD1. V trimming: 1 base; J trimming: 1 base; junction bases outside the gene matches: 3. Germline V gene data show CDR1 as MGHRA and CDR2 as YSYEKL. The CDR3 covers 15 residues. This CDR3 reads CASSQGDRANTEAFF. In nucleotides, the CDR3 is TGCGCCAGCAGCCAAGGTGACAGGGCGAACACTGAAGCTTTCTTT.

This clone turned up a few times. The same CDR3 can be traced to other DNA sequences in this sample. This sequence joins TRBV5-1 and TRBJ2-7, with 7 bases fitting TRBD1. Germline V gives CDR1 SGHRS, CDR2 YFSETQ. This CDR3 region has 14 residues. J gave up 5 bases and V 0 bases, and 5 bases lay outside the gene matches. The CDR3 reads CASSLGQGTDEQYF. The CDR3 nucleotides read TGCGCCAGCAGCTTGGGACAGGGAACCGACGAGCAGTACTTC.

This chain uses TRBV5-4 with TRBJ1-4, with 8 bases lining up with TRBD1. J lost 4 bases, V lost 4 bases, and 9 bases had no gene match. This CDR3 is 16 amino acids long. Germline V gene lookup returns CDR1 SGHNT and CDR2 YYREEE (reference sequence). The CDR3 loop reads CASSPGTGALNEKLFF. CDR3 sequence (DNA): TGTGCCAGCAGCCCGGGGACAGGAGCTCTTAATGAAAAACTGTTTTTT. The entire variable domain, with the rest obtained from reference TRBV5-4 and TRBJ1-4, is as follows: ETGVTQSPTHLIKTRGQQVTLRCSSQSGHNTVSWYQQALGQGPQFIFQYYREEENGRGNFPPRFSGLQFPNYSSELNVNALELDDSALYLCASSPGTGALNEKLFFGSGTQLSVL.

CDR3 protein: CAWSPTGAYGYTF. CDR3 DNA sequence: TGTGCCTGGAGTCCGACAGGGGCCTATGGCTACACCTTC. This chain links TRBV30 with TRBJ1-2, with 8 bases lining up with TRBD1. With 2 bases clipped from V and 4 bases from J, the junction kept 3 bases outside the gene matches. The CDR3 consists of 13 residues. Germline V gene lookup returns CDR1 GTSNPN and CDR2 SVGIG (reference sequence).

This clone turned up a few times. This chain joins TRBV7-3 and TRBJ2-3; D might be TRBD2 (5 bases). The CDR3 runs to 13 residues. The germline V gene encodes CDR1 SGHTA and CDR2 FQGTGA. V dropped 5 bases and J dropped 4 bases, with 10 bases sitting between them. CDR3 in DNA: TGTGCCAGCAGCCCCCTCGGGGCAGATACGCAGTATTTT. Translating it yields CASSPLGADTQYF.

This chain's CDR3 is CASQEGQSHGETQYF. CDR3 nucleotides: TGTGCCAGCCAAGAGGGACAGAGCCATGGTGAGACCCAGTACTTC. The chain links TRBV2 to TRBJ2-5; 7 bases fit TRBD1. The CDR3 extends over 15 amino acids. Trimming cost V 8 bases and J 5 bases; bases outside gene matches: 14. Germline V gene data show CDR1 as SNHLY and CDR2 as FYNNEI.

J is TRBJ2-7 and V is TRBV30; TRBD1 matches at 8 bases. This CDR3 contains 11 residues. With V trimmed by 8 bases and J by 3 bases, 3 bases remained unmatched. In germline, CDR1 is GTSNPN, CDR2 SVGIG (reference sequence). CDR3 DNA sequence: TGTGCCGGACAGGGATACTACGAGCAGTACTTC. It is translated as CAGQGYYEQYF.

This clone showed up just a few times. The genes are TRBV11-3 and TRBJ2-2; D call uncertain. The CDR3 runs to 13 residues. Trimming pared 1 base from V and 4 bases from J, leaving 4 bases between. Germline assignment: CDR1 SGHNT and CDR2 YENEEA. CDR3 amino acids: CASSLGITGELFF. The CDR3 DNA is TGTGCCAGCAGCTTAGGGATCACCGGGGAGCTGTTTTTT.

The chain couples TRBV4-1 to TRBJ1-5, with D uncertain. V gave up 1 base and J gave up 2 bases, with 3 bases separating them. The germline gives CDR1 MGHRA, CDR2 YSYEKL. The CDR3 has 13 amino acids. The CDR3 reads CASSQARNQPQHF. CDR3 coding DNA: TGCGCCAGCAGCCAAGCCCGCAATCAGCCCCAGCATTTT.

This clone was seen only a few times. The chain combines TRBV7-9 with TRBJ2-7; D perhaps matches TRBD1 (6 bases). Germline CDR1 is SEHNR and CDR2 is FQNEAQ (reference sequence). The CDR3 runs to 14 residues. V gave up 2 bases and J gave up 0 bases, with 8 bases separating them. The CDR3 DNA follows: TGTGCCAGCAGCTTACGAGGGGGCTCCTACGAGCAGTACTTC. Translating it yields CASSLRGGSYEQYF. Filled out from reference TRBV7-9 and TRBJ2-7, the complete variable domain reads DTGVSQNPRHKITKRGQNVTFRCDPISEHNRLYWYRQTLGQGPEFLTYFQNEAQLEKSRLLSDRFSAERPKGSFSTLEIQRTEQGDSAMYLCASSLRGGSYEQYFGPGTRLTVT.

V gene TRBV4-1 combines with J gene TRBJ2-1, with 10 bases fitting TRBD1. The CDR3 totals 14 residues. Germline V gene data show CDR1 as MGHRA and CDR2 as YSYEKL. Trimming took 7 bases from V and 2 from J; bases not matched to a gene: 2. The CDR3: CASTGQGAYNEQFF. CDR3 DNA sequence: TGCGCCAGCACCGGACAGGGGGCCTACAATGAGCAGTTCTTC.

The chain couples TRBV5-1 to TRBJ1-5; TRBD1 matches 8 bases. The CDR3 has 14 amino acids. V was clipped by 4 bases and J by 5 bases; unmatched bases: 5. Germline V gene data show CDR1 as SGHRS and CDR2 as YFSETQ. DNA of the CDR3: TGCGCCAGCAGCCGACAGGGGAAGGATCAGCCCCAGCATTTT. It encodes CASSRQGKDQPQHF.